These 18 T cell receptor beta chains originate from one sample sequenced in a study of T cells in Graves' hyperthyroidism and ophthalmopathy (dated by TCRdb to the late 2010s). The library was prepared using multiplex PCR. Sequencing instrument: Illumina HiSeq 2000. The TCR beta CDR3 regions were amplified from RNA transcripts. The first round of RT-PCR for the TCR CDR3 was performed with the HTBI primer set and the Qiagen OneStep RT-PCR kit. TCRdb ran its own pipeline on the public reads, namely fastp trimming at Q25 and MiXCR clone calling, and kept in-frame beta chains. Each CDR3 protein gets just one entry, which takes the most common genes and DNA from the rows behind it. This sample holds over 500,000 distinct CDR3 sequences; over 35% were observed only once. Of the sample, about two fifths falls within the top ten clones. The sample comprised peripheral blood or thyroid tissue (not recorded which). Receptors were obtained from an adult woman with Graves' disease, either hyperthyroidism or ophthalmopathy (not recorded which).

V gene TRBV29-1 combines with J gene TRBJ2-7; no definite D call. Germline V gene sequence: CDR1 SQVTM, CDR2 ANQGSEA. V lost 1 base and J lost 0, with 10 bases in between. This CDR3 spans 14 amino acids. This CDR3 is CSVEGGGGSYEQYF. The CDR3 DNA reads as TGCAGCGTTGAAGGGGGTGGTGGCTCCTACGAGCAGTACTTC.

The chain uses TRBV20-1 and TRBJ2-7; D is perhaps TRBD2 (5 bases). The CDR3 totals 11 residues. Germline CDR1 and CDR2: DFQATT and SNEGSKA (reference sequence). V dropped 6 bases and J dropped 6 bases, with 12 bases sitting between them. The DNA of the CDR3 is TGCAGTGCAATAGGAGGCGGCGAGCAGTACTTC. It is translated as CSAIGGGEQYF.

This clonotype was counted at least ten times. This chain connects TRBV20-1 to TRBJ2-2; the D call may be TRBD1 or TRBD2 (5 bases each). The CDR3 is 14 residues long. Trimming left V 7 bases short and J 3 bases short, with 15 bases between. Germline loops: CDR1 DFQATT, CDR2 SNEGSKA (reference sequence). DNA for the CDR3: TGCAGTGTAAACGCCGGGGCTTACACCGGGGAGCTGTTTTTT. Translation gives CSVNAGAYTGELFF.

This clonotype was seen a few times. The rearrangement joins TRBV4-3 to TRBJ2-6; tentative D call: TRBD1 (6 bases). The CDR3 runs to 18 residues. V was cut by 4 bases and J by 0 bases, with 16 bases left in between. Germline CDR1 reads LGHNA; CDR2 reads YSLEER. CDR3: CASSPTGQYNSGANVLTF. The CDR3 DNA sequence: TGCGCCAGCAGCCCCACAGGACAGTATAACTCTGGGGCCAACGTCCTGACTTTC.

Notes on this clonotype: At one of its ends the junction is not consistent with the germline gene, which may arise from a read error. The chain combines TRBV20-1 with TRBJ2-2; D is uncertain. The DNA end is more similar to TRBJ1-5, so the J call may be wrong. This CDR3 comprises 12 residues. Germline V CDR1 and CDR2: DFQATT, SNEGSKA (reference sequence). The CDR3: CGARRGNQPQHF. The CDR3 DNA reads TGCGGTGCTAGACGAGGCAATCAGCCCCAGCATTTT.

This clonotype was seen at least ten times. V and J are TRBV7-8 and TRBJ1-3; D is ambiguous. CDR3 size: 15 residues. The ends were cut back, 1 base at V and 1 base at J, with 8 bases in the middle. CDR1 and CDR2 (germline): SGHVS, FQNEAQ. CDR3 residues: CASSLGRGSGNTIYF. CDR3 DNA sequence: TGTGCCAGCAGCTTAGGCCGAGGATCTGGAAACACCATATATTTT.

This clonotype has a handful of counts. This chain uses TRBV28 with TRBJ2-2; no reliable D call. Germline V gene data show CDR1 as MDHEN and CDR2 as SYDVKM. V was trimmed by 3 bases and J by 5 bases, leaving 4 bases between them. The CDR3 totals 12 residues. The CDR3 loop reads CASSFQTGELFF. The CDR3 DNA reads TGTGCCAGCAGTTTTCAGACCGGGGAGCTGTTTTTT.

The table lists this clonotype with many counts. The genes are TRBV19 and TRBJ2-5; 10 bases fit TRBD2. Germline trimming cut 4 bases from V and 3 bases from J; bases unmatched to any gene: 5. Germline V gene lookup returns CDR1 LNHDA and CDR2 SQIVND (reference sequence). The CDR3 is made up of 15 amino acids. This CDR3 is CASSRSGREEETQYF. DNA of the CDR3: TGTGCCAGTAGTAGGAGCGGGAGGGAGGAAGAGACCCAGTACTTC.

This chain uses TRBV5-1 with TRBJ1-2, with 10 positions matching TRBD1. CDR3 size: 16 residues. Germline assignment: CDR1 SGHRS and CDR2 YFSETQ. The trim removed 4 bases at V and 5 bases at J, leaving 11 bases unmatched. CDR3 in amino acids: CASSPTPGQGIYGYTF. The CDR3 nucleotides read TGCGCCAGCAGCCCTACACCGGGACAGGGGATTTATGGCTACACCTTC.

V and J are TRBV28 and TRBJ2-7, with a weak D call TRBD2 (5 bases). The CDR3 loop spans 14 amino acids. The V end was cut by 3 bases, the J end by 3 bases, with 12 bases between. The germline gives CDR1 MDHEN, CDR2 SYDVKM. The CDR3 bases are TGTGCCAGCAGTTTGATCGGGGTAGGCTACGAGCAGTACTTC. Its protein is CASSLIGVGYEQYF.

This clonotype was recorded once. The CDR3 is CASSDGRPLGPQHF. As DNA, the CDR3 is TGTGCCAGTAGTGATGGGCGGCCCCTGGGGCCCCAGCATTTT. The V and J genes are TRBV19 and TRBJ1-5; no definite D call. V lost 5 bases and J 9 bases, leaving 17 bases between the germline ends. The CDR3 spans 14 residues. Looked up from germline, CDR1 is LNHDA and CDR2 is SQIVND (reference sequence). Combining the CDR3 with reference TRBV19 and TRBJ1-5 gives the whole variable domain DGGITQSPKYLFRKEGQNVTLSCEQNLNHDAMYWYRQDPGQGLRLIYYSQIVNDFQKGDIAEGYSVSREKKESFPLTVTSAQKNPTAFYLCASSDGRPLGPQHFGDGTRLSIL.

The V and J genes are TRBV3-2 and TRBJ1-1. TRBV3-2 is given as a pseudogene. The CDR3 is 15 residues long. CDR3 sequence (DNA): TGTGCCAGCTCACCTATAGACTGGAGGGATACTGGAGCTTTCTTT. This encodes CASSPIDWRDTGAFF.

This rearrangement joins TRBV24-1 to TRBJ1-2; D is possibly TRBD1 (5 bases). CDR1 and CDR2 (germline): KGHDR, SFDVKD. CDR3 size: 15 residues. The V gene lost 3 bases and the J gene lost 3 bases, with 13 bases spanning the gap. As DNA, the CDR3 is TGTGCCACCAGTGATCCAGGTGGGGGAGACTATGGCTACACCTTC. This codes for CATSDPGGGDYGYTF.

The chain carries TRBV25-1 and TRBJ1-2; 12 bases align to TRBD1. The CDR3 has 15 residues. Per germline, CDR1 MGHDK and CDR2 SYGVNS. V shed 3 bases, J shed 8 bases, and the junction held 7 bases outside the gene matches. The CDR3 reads CASSDPGQGAGGYTF. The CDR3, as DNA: TGTGCCAGCAGTGACCCGGGACAGGGGGCAGGCGGCTACACCTTC.

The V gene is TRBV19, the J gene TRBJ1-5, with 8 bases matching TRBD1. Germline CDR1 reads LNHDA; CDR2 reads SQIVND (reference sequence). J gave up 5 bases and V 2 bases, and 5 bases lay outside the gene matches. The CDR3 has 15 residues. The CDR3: CASSISGGIYQPQHF. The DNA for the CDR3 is TGTGCCAGTAGTATATCAGGGGGCATATATCAGCCCCAGCATTTT.

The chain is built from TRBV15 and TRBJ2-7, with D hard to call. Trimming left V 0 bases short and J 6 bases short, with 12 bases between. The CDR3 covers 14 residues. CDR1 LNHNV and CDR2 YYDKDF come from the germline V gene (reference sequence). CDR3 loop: CATSREILTTEQYF. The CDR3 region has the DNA TGTGCCACCAGCAGAGAAATATTGACGACCGAGCAGTACTTC.

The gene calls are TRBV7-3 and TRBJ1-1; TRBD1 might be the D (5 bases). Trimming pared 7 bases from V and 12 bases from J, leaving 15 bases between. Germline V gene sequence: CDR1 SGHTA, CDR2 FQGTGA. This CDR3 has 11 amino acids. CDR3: CASTQAGGTFF. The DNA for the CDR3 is TGTGCCAGCACCCAGGCGGGGGGGACTTTCTTT.

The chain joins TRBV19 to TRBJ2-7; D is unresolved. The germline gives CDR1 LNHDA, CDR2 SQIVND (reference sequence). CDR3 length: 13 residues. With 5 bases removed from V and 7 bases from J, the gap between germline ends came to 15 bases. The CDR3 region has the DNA TGTGCCAGTAGTCTGTGGGCAATGGGGGAGCAGTACTTC. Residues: CASSLWAMGEQYF. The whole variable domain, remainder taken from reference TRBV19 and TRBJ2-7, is DGGITQSPKYLFRKEGQNVTLSCEQNLNHDAMYWYRQDPGQGLRLIYYSQIVNDFQKGDIAEGYSVSREKKESFPLTVTSAQKNPTAFYLCASSLWAMGEQYFGPGTRLTVT.